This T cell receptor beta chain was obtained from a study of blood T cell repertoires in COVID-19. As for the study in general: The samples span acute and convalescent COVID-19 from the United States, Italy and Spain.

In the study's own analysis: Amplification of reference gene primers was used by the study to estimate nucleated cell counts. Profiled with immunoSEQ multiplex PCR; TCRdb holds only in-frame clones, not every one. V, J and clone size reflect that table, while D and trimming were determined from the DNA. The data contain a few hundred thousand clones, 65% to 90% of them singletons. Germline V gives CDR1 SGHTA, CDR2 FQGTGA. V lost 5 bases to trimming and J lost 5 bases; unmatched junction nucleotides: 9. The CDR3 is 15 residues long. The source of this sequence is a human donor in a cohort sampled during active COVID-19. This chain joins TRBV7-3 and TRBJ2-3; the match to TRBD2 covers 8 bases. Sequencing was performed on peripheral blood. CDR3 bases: TGTGCCAGCAGCCGCCCGGGGGGGGCCCTAGATACGCAGTATTTT. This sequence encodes CASSRPGGALDTQYF.